This TCR beta chain was captured by sequencing in a study of T cell responses to AZD1222 COVID-19 vaccine. Study-level results: Donors were chiefly white British, with a greater number of females, and clonal diversity was perhaps underestimated. Reportedly, nearly half of unique spike TCRs recognized epitopes outside B.1.351/B.1.1.7 mutations. The repertoires were collected only after the peak T cell response.

As concerns this clone: The target antigen is unknown.

Assay: immunoSEQ multiplex PCR; the TCRdb copy retains only in-frame clones and omits some. The sample shows 150,000 to 200,000 clones, about 90% of them seen only once. This receptor was identified in an adult who received the AZD1222 COVID-19 vaccine. The material was peripheral blood, obtained 28 days after the second AZD1222 dose.

CDR3 DNA sequence: TGTGCCACCAGTGATTTGGACCAGGACACCGGGGAGCTGTTTTTT. It specifies CATSDLDQDTGELFF. The V gene is TRBV24-1, the J gene TRBJ2-2; D unresolved. V was pared by 0 bases and J by 3 bases, with 7 bases between. Germline lookup yields CDR1 KGHDR and CDR2 SFDVKD. The CDR3 extends over 15 amino acids.